This T cell receptor (beta chain) was sequenced during a study of blood T cells in healthy people across ages. Study results and limitations: TCR beta diversity was tightly associated with the proportion of naive T cells. Expanded clonotype changes were possibly confounded by unknown donor CMV status.

CDR1 is LGHDT and CDR2 is YNNKEL in the germline V gene (reference sequence). CDR3 length equals 16 residues. The donors, aged about 6 to 95, were healthy Caucasians from Russia. The authors ran a second PCR of 7 to 11 cycles using a sample-barcoded 5' primer and a J-beta primer mix. MiXCR was run by TCRdb on the 5' RACE reads, yielding one entry per CDR3 protein. The sample lists more than 1,400,000 distinct CDR3 sequences; roughly 40% were seen once. This clonotype was found once. Its matching antigen is unknown. One end of the junction varies from germline; a read error may be responsible. Sequenced input: blood. This receptor was identified in a young woman in good health. This chain links TRBV3-1 with TRBJ2-1; TRBD2 matches 9 bases. The CDR3 region has the DNA TGTGCCAGCAGCCGGCGGGGCGGGGGGGCCTATAATGAGCAGTTCTTC. Its translation: CASSRRGGGAYNEQFF.